These 3 T cell receptor beta chains came from one sample sequenced in a study of blood T cell repertoires in COVID-19. Using immunoSEQ multiplex PCR, the repertoire was profiled, and TCRdb retains in-frame clones only, with some absent. Here the sample spans roughly 190,000 clones, over 80% being singletons. The material sequenced was peripheral blood. Receptors originate from a middle-aged woman with acute or convalescent COVID-19.

This clone turned up a few times. The genes are TRBV9 and TRBJ2-1, with D perhaps matching TRBD1 (5 bases). The germline gives CDR1 SGDLS, CDR2 YYNGEE. The CDR3 is 15 residues long. Trimming shortened V by 3 bases and J by 10 bases, and 20 bases separated the two germline ends. The CDR3 protein is CASSAVQGGRLEQFF. DNA for the CDR3: TGTGCCAGCAGCGCAGTCCAGGGTGGAAGACTGGAGCAGTTCTTC.

In this sample, this clone turned up once. The chain combines TRBV27 with TRBJ2-1, with TRBD2 matching over 7 bases. This CDR3 spans 15 amino acids. The V gene's germline CDR1 is MNHEY and CDR2 SMNVEV (reference sequence). V shed 4 bases, J shed 0 bases, and the junction held 3 bases outside the gene matches. The CDR3 bases are TGTGCCAGCAGTTCGACTAGCCCCTCCTACAATGAGCAGTTCTTC. Protein product: CASSSTSPSYNEQFF.

This chain joins TRBV14 and TRBJ1-3; unclear D gene. The CDR3 contains 18 residues. V was clipped by 4 bases and J by 0 bases, with 19 bases between them. CDR1 is SGHDN, CDR2 FVKESK, per germline. The CDR3 protein is CASSLRSPRVISGNTIYF. CDR3 nucleotide sequence: TGTGCCAGCAGCCTACGATCCCCCCGGGTCATCTCTGGAAACACCATATATTTT.